One T cell receptor (beta chain) is described in this entry. No cognate antigen has been identified for it. No qualities accompany the bases; no much larger clone lies one base away. The data were obtained in a study of control samples from healthy donors and cancer patients (TCRdb year 2020). V gives up 6 bases and J gives up 4 bases, and the segment between their germline ends measures 13 bases. The germline V gene encodes CDR1 MNHEY and CDR2 SVGAGI. Counted from cysteine to phenylalanine, this CDR3 has 14 amino acids. Only CDR3 DNA remains: 42 bases, in frame from the first base. The library was built by means of the immunoSEQ multiplex PCR assay. TCRdb's version of the immuneACCESS table is confined to in-frame rearrangements and falls short of the full clone set. An unresolved V gene accounts for under half of the shortfall where checked; the remainder is of unknown origin. This sample lists tens of thousands of clones; approximately 82% were detected once. The top ten clones comprise about 10% of the sample.

The sequence was collected from a woman aged 60 to 75 in good health. The sample taken for sequencing was blood. The chain links TRBV6-5 with TRBJ1-3; TRBD1 is a possible D gene, resting on 5 matching bases. In nucleotide form, the sequence is TGTGCCAGCAGCCCCCAAACAGGAGGAAACACCATATATTTT. Its amino acids are CASSPQTGGNTIYF.